The T cell receptor beta chain described here comes from a study of cytomegalovirus exposure and HLA in healthy donors. Study-level findings and limits: Later analysis demonstrated an association between a missense DCLRE1C variant and TCR beta V- and J-gene trimming.

About this clone itself: Its target is not known.

Vbeta (60) and Jbeta (13) primers were used in the PCR. Generated by immunoSEQ multiplex PCR, the TCRdb table keeps only in-frame clones and is missing some. Of under 150,000 clones in the sample, 70% to 80% were seen once. The CDR3 loop spans 14 amino acids. Germline V lookup: CDR1 SEHNR, CDR2 FQNEAQ (reference sequence). Trimming removed 3 bases at V and 3 bases at J, with 10 bases between. The sequence derives from a human donor in good health. Sequenced material: PBMCs. The chain employs TRBV7-9 and TRBJ2-3; D is uncertain. As DNA, the CDR3 is TGTGCCAGCAGCTTGGTCACTCAAACAGATACGCAGTATTTT. It specifies CASSLVTQTDTQYF.